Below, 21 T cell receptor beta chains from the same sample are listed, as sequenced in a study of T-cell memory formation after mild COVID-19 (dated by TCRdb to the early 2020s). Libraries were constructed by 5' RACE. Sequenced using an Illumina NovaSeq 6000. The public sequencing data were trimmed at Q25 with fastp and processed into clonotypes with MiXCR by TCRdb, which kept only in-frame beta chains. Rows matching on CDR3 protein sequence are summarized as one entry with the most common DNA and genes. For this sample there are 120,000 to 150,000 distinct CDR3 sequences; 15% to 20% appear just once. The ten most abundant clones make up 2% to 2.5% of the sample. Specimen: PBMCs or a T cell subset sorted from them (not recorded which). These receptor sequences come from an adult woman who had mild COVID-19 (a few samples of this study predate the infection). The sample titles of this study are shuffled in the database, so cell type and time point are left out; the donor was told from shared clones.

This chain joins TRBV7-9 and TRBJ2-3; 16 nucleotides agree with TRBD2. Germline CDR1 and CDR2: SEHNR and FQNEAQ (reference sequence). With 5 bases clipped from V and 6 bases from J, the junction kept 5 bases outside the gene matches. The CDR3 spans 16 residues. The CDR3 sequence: CASSAGLAGGPDTQYF. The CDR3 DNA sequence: TGTGCCAGCAGCGCGGGACTAGCGGGGGGGCCGGATACGCAGTATTTT. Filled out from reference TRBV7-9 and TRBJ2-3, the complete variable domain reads DTGVSQNPRHKITKRGQNVTFRCDPISEHNRLYWYRQTLGQGPEFLTYFQNEAQLEKSRLLSDRFSAERPKGSFSTLEIQRTEQGDSAMYLCASSAGLAGGPDTQYFGPGTRLTVL.

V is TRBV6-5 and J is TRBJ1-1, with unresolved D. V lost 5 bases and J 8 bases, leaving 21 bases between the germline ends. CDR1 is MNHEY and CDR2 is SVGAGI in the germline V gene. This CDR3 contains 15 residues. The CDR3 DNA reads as TGTGCCAGCAGTGACCTACAGATCGGGGTGGGGGAAGCTTTCTTT. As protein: CASSDLQIGVGEAFF.

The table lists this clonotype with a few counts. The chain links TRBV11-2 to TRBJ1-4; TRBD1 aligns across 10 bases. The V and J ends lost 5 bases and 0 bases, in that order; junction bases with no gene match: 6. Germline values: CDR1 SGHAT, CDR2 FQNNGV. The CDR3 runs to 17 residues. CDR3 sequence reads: CASSRLDRGATNEKLFF. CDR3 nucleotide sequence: TGTGCCAGCAGCAGGCTGGACAGGGGGGCAACTAATGAAAAACTGTTTTTT.

This CDR3 is CAWSVRDFRRAYEQYF. CDR3 sequence (DNA): TGTGCCTGGAGTGTGCGAGACTTCAGGAGGGCCTACGAGCAGTACTTC. This rearrangement joins TRBV30 to TRBJ2-7; D might be TRBD2 (6 bases). CDR3 size: 16 residues. Trimming pared 0 bases from V and 2 bases from J, leaving 17 bases between. Germline V lookup: CDR1 GTSNPN, CDR2 SVGIG (reference sequence).

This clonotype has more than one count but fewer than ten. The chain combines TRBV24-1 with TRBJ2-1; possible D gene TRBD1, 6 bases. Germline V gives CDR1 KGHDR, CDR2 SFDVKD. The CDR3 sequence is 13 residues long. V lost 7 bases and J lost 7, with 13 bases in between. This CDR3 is CATRGPGANEQFF. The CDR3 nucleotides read TGTGCCACCAGGGGTCCAGGGGCTAATGAGCAGTTCTTC.

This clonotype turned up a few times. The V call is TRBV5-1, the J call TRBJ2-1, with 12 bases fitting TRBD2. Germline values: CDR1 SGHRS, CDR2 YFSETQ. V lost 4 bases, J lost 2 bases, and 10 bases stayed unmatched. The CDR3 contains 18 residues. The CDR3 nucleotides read TGCGCCAGCAGCCATCCATGGACTAGCGGGGATCCCTACAATGAGCAGTTCTTC. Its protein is CASSHPWTSGDPYNEQFF.

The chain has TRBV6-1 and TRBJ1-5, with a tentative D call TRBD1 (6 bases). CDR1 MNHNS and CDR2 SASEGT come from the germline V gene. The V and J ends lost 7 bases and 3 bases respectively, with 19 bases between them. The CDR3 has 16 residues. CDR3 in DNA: TGTGCCAGCACCGCTCGTGTGGACAGATACAATCAGCCCCAGCATTTT. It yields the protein CASTARVDRYNQPQHF.

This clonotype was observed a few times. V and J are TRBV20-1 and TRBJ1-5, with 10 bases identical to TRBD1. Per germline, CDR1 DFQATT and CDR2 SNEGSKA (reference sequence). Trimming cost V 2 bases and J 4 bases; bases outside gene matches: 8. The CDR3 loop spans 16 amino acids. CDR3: CSARKPGTGENQPQHF. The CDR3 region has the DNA TGCAGTGCTAGAAAGCCCGGGACAGGGGAGAATCAGCCCCAGCATTTT.

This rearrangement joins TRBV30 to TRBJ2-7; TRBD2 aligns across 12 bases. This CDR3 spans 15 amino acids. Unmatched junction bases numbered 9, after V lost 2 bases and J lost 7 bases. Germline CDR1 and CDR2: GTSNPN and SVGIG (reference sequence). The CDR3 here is CAWSWLAGGPGEQYF. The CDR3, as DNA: TGTGCCTGGAGTTGGCTAGCGGGAGGGCCCGGGGAGCAGTACTTC.

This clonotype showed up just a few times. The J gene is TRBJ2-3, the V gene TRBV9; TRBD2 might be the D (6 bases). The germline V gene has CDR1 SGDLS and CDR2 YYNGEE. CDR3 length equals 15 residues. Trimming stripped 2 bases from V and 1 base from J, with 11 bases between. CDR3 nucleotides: TGTGCCAGCAGCGTTGACGGGGGACGCACAGATACGCAGTATTTT. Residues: CASSVDGGRTDTQYF.

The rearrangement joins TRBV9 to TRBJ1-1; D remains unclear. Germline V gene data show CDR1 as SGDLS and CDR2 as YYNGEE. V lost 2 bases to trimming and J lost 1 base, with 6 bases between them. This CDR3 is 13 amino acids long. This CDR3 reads CASSVNSNTEAFF. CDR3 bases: TGTGCCAGCAGCGTCAACTCGAACACTGAAGCTTTCTTT.

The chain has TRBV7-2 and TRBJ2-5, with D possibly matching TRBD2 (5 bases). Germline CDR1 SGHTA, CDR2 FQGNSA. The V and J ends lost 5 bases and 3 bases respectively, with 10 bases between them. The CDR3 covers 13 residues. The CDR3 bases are TGTGCCAGCAGCGTGACTACAAAAGAGACCCAGTACTTC. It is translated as CASSVTTKETQYF.

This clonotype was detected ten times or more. CDR3 loop: CASSLRQGARSYEQYF. CDR3 DNA sequence: TGTGCCAGTAGTTTACGTCAGGGGGCGAGGTCCTACGAGCAGTACTTC. V is TRBV19 and J is TRBJ2-7, with 8 bases matching TRBD1. The V and J ends lost 5 bases and 1 base, in that order; junction bases with no gene match: 10. Germline values: CDR1 LNHDA, CDR2 SQIVND (reference sequence). The CDR3 extends over 16 amino acids. Complete variable domain (other parts from reference TRBV19 and TRBJ2-7): DGGITQSPKYLFRKEGQNVTLSCEQNLNHDAMYWYRQDPGQGLRLIYYSQIVNDFQKGDIAEGYSVSREKKESFPLTVTSAQKNPTAFYLCASSLRQGARSYEQYFGPGTRLTVT.

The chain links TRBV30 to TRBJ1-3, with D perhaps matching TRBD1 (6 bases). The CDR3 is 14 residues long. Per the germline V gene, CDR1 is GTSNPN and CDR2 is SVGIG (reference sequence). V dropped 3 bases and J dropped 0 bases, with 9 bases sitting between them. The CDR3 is CAWRGASSGNTIYF. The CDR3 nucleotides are TGTGCCTGGAGGGGGGCAAGCTCTGGAAACACCATATATTTT. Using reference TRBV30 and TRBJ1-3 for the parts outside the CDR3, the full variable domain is SQTIHQWPATLVQPVGSPLSLECTVEGTSNPNLYWYRQAAGRGLQLLFYSVGIGQISSEVPQNLSASRPQDRQFILSSKKLLLSDSGFYLCAWRGASSGNTIYFGEGSWLTVV.

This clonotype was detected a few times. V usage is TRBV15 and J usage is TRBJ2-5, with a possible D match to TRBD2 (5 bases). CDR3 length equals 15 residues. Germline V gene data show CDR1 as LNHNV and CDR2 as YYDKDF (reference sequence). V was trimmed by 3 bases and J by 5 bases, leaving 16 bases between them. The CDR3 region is CATSRGVSGLETQYF. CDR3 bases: TGTGCCACCAGCAGGGGAGTGTCGGGTTTGGAGACCCAGTACTTC.

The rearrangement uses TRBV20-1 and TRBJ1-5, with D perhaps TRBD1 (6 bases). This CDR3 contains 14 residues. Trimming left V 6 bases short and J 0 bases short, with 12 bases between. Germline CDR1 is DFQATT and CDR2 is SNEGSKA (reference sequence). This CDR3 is CSAQDRISNQPQHF. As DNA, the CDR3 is TGCAGTGCCCAGGACAGAATTAGCAATCAGCCCCAGCATTTT.

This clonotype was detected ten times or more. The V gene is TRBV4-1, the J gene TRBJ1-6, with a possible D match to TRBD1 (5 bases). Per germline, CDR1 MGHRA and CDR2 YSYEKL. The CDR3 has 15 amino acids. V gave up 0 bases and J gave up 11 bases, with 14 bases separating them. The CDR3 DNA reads TGCGCCAGCAGCCAAGATCGTGCGGGGCGAACACCCCTCCACTTT. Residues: CASSQDRAGRTPLHF.

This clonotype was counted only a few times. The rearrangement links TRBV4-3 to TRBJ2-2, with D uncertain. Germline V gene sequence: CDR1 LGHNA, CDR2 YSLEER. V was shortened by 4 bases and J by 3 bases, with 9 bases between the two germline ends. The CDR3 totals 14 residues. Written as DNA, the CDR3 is TGCGCCAGCAGCCGCTACACGGACACCGGGGAGCTGTTTTTT. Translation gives CASSRYTDTGELFF.

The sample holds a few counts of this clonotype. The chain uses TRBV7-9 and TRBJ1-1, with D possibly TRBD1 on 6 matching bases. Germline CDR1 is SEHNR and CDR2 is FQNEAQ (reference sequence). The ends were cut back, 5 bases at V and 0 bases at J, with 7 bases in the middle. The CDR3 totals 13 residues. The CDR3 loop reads CASSGTLNTEAFF. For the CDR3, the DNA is TGTGCCAGCAGCGGGACACTGAACACTGAAGCTTTCTTT.

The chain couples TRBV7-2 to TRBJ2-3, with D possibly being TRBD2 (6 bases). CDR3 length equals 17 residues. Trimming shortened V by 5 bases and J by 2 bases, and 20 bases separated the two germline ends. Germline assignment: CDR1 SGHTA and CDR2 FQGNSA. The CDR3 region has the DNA TGTGCCAGCAGCACTACGGACTACATTTTATCCACAGATACGCAGTATTTT. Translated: CASSTTDYILSTDTQYF.

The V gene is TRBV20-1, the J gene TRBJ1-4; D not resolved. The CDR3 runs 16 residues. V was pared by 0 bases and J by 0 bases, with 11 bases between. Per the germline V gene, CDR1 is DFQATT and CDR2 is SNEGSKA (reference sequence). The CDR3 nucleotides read TGCAGTGCTAGAGATCAGAGGGCCCCAACTAATGAAAAACTGTTTTTT. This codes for CSARDQRAPTNEKLFF.